This entry is about one T cell receptor (beta chain). In the authors' workflow: Using reference gene primer amplification, nucleated cell counts were estimated. Method: immunoSEQ multiplex PCR; TCRdb's copy keeps in-frame clones and lacks some. V and J calls and clone size are those listed in that table; D and trimming were worked out from the DNA. The sample records 15,000 to 20,000 clones, roughly 88% being singletons. From germline, CDR1 is SEHNR and CDR2 FQNEAQ (reference sequence). V shed 3 bases, J shed 4 bases, and the junction held 7 bases outside the gene matches. This CDR3 is built from 17 residues. The sample comes from a study of blood T cell repertoires in COVID-19. Study background: Donors in the United States, Italy and Spain gave samples during acute or convalescent COVID-19. PBMCs, B-cell-depleted T cells, or T cells were the source of the cDNA or gDNA that made up the material.

The sequencing sample was made of peripheral blood. This chain uses TRBV7-9 with TRBJ2-5, with 14 bases that match TRBD2. The sequence was collected from a human donor in a cohort sampled during active COVID-19. The CDR3 loop is CASSFTRGLAGAETQYF. The CDR3 nucleotides read TGTGCCAGCAGCTTTACCCGGGGACTAGCGGGAGCAGAGACCCAGTACTTC.